The 5 T cell receptor beta chains below all came from one sample that was sequenced in a study of T cell changes during pregnancy in multiple sclerosis. Only in-frame clones appear in the TCRdb table, and some are missing; sequencing was by immunoSEQ multiplex PCR. The data hold 35,000 to 55,000 clones, with roughly nine tenths observed a single time. This sample comprised peripheral blood, obtained in the second trimester of pregnancy. The receptor set was obtained from a female donor in good health, enrolled as a control in a pregnancy study.

The chain has TRBV5-8 and TRBJ2-3, with 7 bases aligning to TRBD2. Trimming cost V 3 bases and J 3 bases; bases outside gene matches: 10. The CDR3 totals 16 residues. CDR1 is SGHTS and CDR2 is YDEGEE in the germline V gene. CDR3 sequence (DNA): TGTGCCAGCAGCTCCCCCGGCGGCGGGGGTACAGATACGCAGTATTTT. Its protein product is CASSSPGGGGTDTQYF.

The chain recombines TRBV6-1 with TRBJ1-4, with 10 nucleotides matching TRBD1. J lost 2 bases, V lost 4 bases, and 4 bases had no gene match. The CDR3 is 16 amino acids. The V gene's germline CDR1 is MNHNS and CDR2 SASEGT. The CDR3 DNA reads TGTGCCAGCAGTGCACGACAGGGGGCCACTAATGAAAAACTGTTTTTT. This codes for CASSARQGATNEKLFF.

This chain joins TRBV6-5 and TRBJ2-2; no definite D call. Per germline, CDR1 MNHEY and CDR2 SVGAGI. The CDR3 is made up of 13 amino acids. The V end lost 6 bases, the J end lost 4 bases, and 9 bases lay between the germline ends. This chain's CDR3 is CASSIAGTGELFF. In DNA form, the CDR3 reads TGTGCCAGCAGCATAGCCGGCACCGGGGAGCTGTTTTTT.

This clone was recorded a few times. The chain joins TRBV19 to TRBJ2-2, with 9 positions matching TRBD2. This CDR3 has 17 amino acids. The V gene's germline CDR1 is LNHDA and CDR2 SQIVND (reference sequence). V dropped 5 bases and J dropped 5; count of bases not matched to a gene: 12. The CDR3 reads CASSVPPLAGMTGELFF. The CDR3 region has the DNA TGTGCCAGTAGTGTGCCCCCCCTAGCGGGAATGACCGGGGAGCTGTTTTTT. Combining the CDR3 with reference TRBV19 and TRBJ2-2 gives the whole variable domain DGGITQSPKYLFRKEGQNVTLSCEQNLNHDAMYWYRQDPGQGLRLIYYSQIVNDFQKGDIAEGYSVSREKKESFPLTVTSAQKNPTAFYLCASSVPPLAGMTGELFFGEGSRLTVL.

CDR3 sequence reads: CASSQLAGGSTDTQYF. The CDR3 DNA follows: TGTGCCAGCAGCCAACTAGCGGGGGGGAGCACAGATACGCAGTATTTT. The chain employs TRBV27 and TRBJ2-3, with 13 nucleotides matching TRBD2. The CDR3 is 16 residues long. The J segment lost 0 bases and the V segment lost 6 bases, leaving 3 bases of the junction unmatched. Germline CDR1 and CDR2: MNHEY and SMNVEV (reference sequence).